A selection of T cell receptor beta chains follows, all from one sample in a study of T-cell memory formation after mild COVID-19. One entry per CDR3 protein, called by TCRdb with MiXCR from the 5' RACE reads. The sample contains more than 250,000 distinct CDR3 sequences, around 15% of which appear only once. Sequencing used PBMCs or a T cell subset sorted from them (not recorded which). The source of these receptors is a man between 18 and 29 years old who had mild COVID-19 (a few samples of this study predate the infection). Cell type and time point are not known. Each CDR3 is given with its conserved first and last residue. D genes are given only for firm matches. Clone size is shown for a subset of rows, as once, few, many or a class of expanded clone.

TGTGCCAGCAGCCTCGGCACGGTCGCTTTCTTT,CASSLGTVAFF,TRBJ1-1,TRBV7-2,.,.
TGTGCCAGCAGCTTTAGCGGGGGGGGAGGGAATGAGCAGTTCTTC,CASSFSGGGGNEQFF,TRBJ2-1,TRBV7-3,TRBD2,.
TGCGCCAGCAGCTGGCAGGGCCGGGACTCTCTGACAGATACGCAGTATTTT,CASSWQGRDSLTDTQYF,TRBJ2-3,TRBV5-1,.,few
TGCGCCAGCAGCCAGCCAGGTGGCGGGGAGCTGTTTTTT,CASSQPGGGELFF,TRBJ2-2,TRBV4-3,.,few
TGCAGTGCTAGAGATCACAGGAACACTGAAGCTTTCTTT,CSARDHRNTEAFF,TRBJ1-1,TRBV20-1,.,.
TGTGCCAGCAGCTCCGCAGACGGTTACGAGCAGTACTTC,CASSSADGYEQYF,TRBJ2-7,TRBV7-3,.,many
TGTGCCAGCAGCTTATTCGCGGGCACAGATACGCAGTATTTT,CASSLFAGTDTQYF,TRBJ2-3,TRBV7-3,.,.
TGTGCCAGCAGACCAGGACAGGGCGCCGGGGAGCTGTTTTTT,CASRPGQGAGELFF,TRBJ2-2,TRBV11-2,TRBD1,many
TGTGCCAGCAGTCCCCTGGGCAGGGAAGCCTACGAGCAGTACTTC,CASSPLGREAYEQYF,TRBJ2-7,TRBV27,.,.
TGTGCCAGCTCAGAACAGGGGGGTGATCAGCCCCAGCATTTT,CASSEQGGDQPQHF,TRBJ1-5,TRBV18,TRBD1,few
TGTGCCAGCAGCTTATTCGGGGACGGCTACACCTTC,CASSLFGDGYTF,TRBJ1-2,TRBV7-2,.,.
TGTGCCAGCAGTCCCCACGGGGGGGTCGGTGAGCAGTTCTTC,CASSPHGGVGEQFF,TRBJ2-1,TRBV12-3/TRBV12-4,TRBD2,few
TGTGCCAGCAGCTTGGGTGGGCAGATCATGAACACTGAAGCTTTCTTT,CASSLGGQIMNTEAFF,TRBJ1-1,TRBV5-4,.,few
TGCAGTGCTATGGGAGGGCTATACAATGAGCAGTTCTTC,CSAMGGLYNEQFF,TRBJ2-1,TRBV20-1,TRBD2,many
TGTGCCAGCTCACCTACAGGGGGCGCCTACAATGAGCAGTTCTTC,CASSPTGGAYNEQFF,TRBJ2-1,TRBV18,TRBD1,few
TGTGCCAGCAGCTCAGGTTTCATGTACACTGAAGCTTTCTTT,CASSSGFMYTEAFF,TRBJ1-1,TRBV7-2,.,many
TGTGCCAGCAGTTTGTTGTCAAGAGGGAACTATGGCTACACCTTC,CASSLLSRGNYGYTF,TRBJ1-2,TRBV28,.,.
TGTGCCAGCAGCTTGATTCGGACAGGGGGGTTGTCCGGGGAGCTGTTTTTT,CASSLIRTGGLSGELFF,TRBJ2-2,TRBV7-3,TRBD1,.
TGTGCCAGCAGTGACAGGGCGGACACTGAAGCTTTCTTT,CASSDRADTEAFF,TRBJ1-1,TRBV6-4,.,.
TGTGCCAGCAGTTACTCGACAGGGGGAGTAGAGACCCAGTACTTC,CASSYSTGGVETQYF,TRBJ2-5,TRBV6-5,TRBD1,few
TGTGCCATCCGGTCCGGCGGGGAAGCTAACTATGGCTACACCTTC,CAIRSGGEANYGYTF,TRBJ1-2,TRBV10-3,.,.
TGTGCCAGCAGTGTTGGCCAGCCCCCATACAATGAGCAGTTCTTC,CASSVGQPPYNEQFF,TRBJ2-1,TRBV12-3/TRBV12-4,.,many
TGTGCCAGCAGTCAAAGGACCGTACGGGCTGGTGAGCAGTTCTTC,CASSQRTVRAGEQFF,TRBJ2-1,TRBV6-2/TRBV6-3,.,.
TGTGCCACCAGTGATCCGGCTGGGGAGACCCAGTACTTC,CATSDPAGETQYF,TRBJ2-5,TRBV24-1,.,.
TGTGCCAGCAGCAAGGAGCGGAACTACGAGCAGTACTTC,CASSKERNYEQYF,TRBJ2-7,TRBV5-6,.,few
TGCGCCAGCAGCCTGGGTATTAGTCAGCCCCAGCATTTT,CASSLGISQPQHF,TRBJ1-5,TRBV5-1,.,.
TGTGCCAGCAGAGACCTGGGGGACTTCCCGAACACCGGGGAGCTGTTTTTT,CASRDLGDFPNTGELFF,TRBJ2-2,TRBV7-9,.,.
TGTGCCAGCAGCCAACGGGAGCCGACGGATACGCAGTATTTT,CASSQREPTDTQYF,TRBJ2-3,TRBV4-2,.,few
TGTGCCAGCAGTGAAATTGAGTCGGTTAGCGGGCAGTTCTTC,CASSEIESVSGQFF,TRBJ2-1,TRBV6-1,.,few
TGTGCCAGCAGTGATCCCGGGGGCTTTAACACCGGGGAGCTGTTTTTT,CASSDPGGFNTGELFF,TRBJ2-2,TRBV6-1,.,few
TGTGCCAGCAGCCAAGGACCGCAGGGGGGCTACGAGCAGTACTTC,CASSQGPQGGYEQYF,TRBJ2-7,TRBV3-1,.,.
TGCAGTGCTGGCGGGGGGGCCCGGGGGCGGATCACTGAAGCTTTCTTT,CSAGGGARGRITEAFF,TRBJ1-1,TRBV20-1,.,few
TGTGCCAGCAGCGTAGGACAGGGGTGGGGGAACATTCAGTACTTC,CASSVGQGWGNIQYF,TRBJ2-4,TRBV9,TRBD1,.
TGTGCCAGCAGCTTAACTTTAGGGGAGCAGTTCTTC,CASSLTLGEQFF,TRBJ2-1,TRBV7-3,.,.
TGTGCCAGCTCACCAGGAGCGGGGGGACTTCAAGAGACCCAGTACTTC,CASSPGAGGLQETQYF,TRBJ2-5,TRBV18,TRBD2,.
TGTGCCAGCAGTTACTCCGCTAGCGGGGGGGCATGGGATACGCAGTATTTT,CASSYSASGGAWDTQYF,TRBJ2-3,TRBV6-5,TRBD2,few
TGCAGTGTCAACCCAGGGAACGTCTCACCCCTCCACTTT,CSVNPGNVSPLHF,TRBJ1-6,TRBV20-1,.,many
TGTGCCAGCCTCTTGCAGGGGGCTGGGGCCAACGTCCTGACTTTC,CASLLQGAGANVLTF,TRBJ2-6,TRBV6-1,TRBD1,.
TGTGCCAGCAGTTCGGGACAGGATAATTCACCCCTCCACTTT,CASSSGQDNSPLHF,TRBJ1-6,TRBV6-2/TRBV6-3,TRBD1,.
TGTGCCAGCAGCTCCGCCGTATACGCGAATGAGCAGTTCTTC,CASSSAVYANEQFF,TRBJ2-1,TRBV7-9,.,few
TGTGCTAGTGGAATGGGACAGGGGCTGCAGTATTTT,CASGMGQGLQYF,TRBJ2-3,TRBV12-5,TRBD1,.
TGTGCCAGCAGTTTCGTCGTAGCGGCAGATACGCAGTATTTT,CASSFVVAADTQYF,TRBJ2-3,TRBV12-3/TRBV12-4,.,.
TGCGCCAGCAGCTCGTGGACACGAGTACGGAACACTGAAGCTTTCTTT,CASSSWTRVRNTEAFF,TRBJ1-1,TRBV5-1,.,.
TGTGCCAGCAGTGACAGAAGGCTGAACTATGGCTACACCTTC,CASSDRRLNYGYTF,TRBJ1-2,TRBV2,.,few
TGCGCCAGCAGCTTGGCTATGGAGGGCCGGGAGACCCAGTACTTC,CASSLAMEGRETQYF,TRBJ2-5,TRBV5-1,.,few